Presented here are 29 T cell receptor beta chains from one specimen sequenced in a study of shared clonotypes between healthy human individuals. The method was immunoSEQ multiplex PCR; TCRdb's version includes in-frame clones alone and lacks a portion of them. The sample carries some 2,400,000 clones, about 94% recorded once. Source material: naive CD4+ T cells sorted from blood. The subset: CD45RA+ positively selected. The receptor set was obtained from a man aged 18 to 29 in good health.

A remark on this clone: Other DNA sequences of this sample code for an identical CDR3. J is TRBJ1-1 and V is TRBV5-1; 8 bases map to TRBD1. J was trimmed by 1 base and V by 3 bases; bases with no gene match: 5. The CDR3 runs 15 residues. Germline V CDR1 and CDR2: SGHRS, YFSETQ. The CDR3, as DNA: TGCGCCAGCAGCTCCGGACAGGGAAGGAACACTGAAGCTTTCTTT. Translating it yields CASSSGQGRNTEAFF.

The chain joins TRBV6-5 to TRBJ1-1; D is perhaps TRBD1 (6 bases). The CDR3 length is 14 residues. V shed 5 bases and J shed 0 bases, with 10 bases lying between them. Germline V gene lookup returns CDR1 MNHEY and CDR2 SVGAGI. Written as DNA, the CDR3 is TGTGCCAGCAGTGAACAGGGAGTGAACACTGAAGCTTTCTTT. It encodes CASSEQGVNTEAFF.

The CDR3 DNA reads TGCAGCGTTGGGGGCTCCTATAATTCACCCCTCCACTTT. It translates to CSVGGSYNSPLHF. The J gene is TRBJ1-6, the V gene TRBV29-1, with D unclear. Trimming stripped 4 bases from V and 0 bases from J, with 4 bases between. CDR3 length equals 13 residues. In germline, CDR1 is SQVTM, CDR2 ANQGSEA.

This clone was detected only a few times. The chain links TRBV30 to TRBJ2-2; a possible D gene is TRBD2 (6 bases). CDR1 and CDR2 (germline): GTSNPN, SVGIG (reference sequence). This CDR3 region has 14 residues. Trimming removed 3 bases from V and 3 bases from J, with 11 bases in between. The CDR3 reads CAWRVAADTGELFF. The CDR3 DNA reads TGTGCCTGGAGGGTAGCGGCGGACACCGGGGAGCTGTTTTTT.

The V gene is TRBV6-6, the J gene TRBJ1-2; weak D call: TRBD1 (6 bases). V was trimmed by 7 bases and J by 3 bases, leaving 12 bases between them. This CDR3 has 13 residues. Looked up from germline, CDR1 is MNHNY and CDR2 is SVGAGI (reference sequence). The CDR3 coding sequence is TGTGCCAGCACTCTGGACAGCTACTATGGCTACACCTTC. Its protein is CASTLDSYYGYTF.

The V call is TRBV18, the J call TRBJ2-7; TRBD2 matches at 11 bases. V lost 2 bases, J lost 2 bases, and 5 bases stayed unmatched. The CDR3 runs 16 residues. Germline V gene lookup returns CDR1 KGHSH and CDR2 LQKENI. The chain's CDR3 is CASSPSETSGTYEQYF. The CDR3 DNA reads TGTGCCAGCTCACCATCGGAGACTAGCGGGACCTACGAGCAGTACTTC.

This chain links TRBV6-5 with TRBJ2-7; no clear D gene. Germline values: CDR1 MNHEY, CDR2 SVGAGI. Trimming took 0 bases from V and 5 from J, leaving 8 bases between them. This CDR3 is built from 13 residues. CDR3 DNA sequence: TGTGCCAGCAGTTACTCGCTGGCCCACGAGCAGTACTTC. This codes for CASSYSLAHEQYF.

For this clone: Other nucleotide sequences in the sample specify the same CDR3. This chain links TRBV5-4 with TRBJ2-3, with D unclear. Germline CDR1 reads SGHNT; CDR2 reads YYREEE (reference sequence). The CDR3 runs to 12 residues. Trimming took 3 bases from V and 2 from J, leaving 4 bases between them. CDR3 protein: CASSSNTDTQYF. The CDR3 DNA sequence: TGTGCCAGCAGCTCCAACACAGATACGCAGTATTTT.

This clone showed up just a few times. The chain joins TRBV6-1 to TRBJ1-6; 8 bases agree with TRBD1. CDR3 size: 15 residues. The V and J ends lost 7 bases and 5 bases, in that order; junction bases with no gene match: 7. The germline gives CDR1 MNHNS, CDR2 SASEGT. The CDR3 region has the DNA TGTGCCAGCATCCTGGACAGGGCCCATAATTCACCCCTCCACTTT. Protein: CASILDRAHNSPLHF.

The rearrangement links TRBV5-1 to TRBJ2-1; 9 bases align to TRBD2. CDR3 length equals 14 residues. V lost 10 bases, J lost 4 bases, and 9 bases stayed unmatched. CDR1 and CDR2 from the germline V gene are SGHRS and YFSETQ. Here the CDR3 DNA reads TGCGCCTCGGCGCGGGAGGGCCAATACAATGAGCAGTTCTTC. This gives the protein CASAREGQYNEQFF.

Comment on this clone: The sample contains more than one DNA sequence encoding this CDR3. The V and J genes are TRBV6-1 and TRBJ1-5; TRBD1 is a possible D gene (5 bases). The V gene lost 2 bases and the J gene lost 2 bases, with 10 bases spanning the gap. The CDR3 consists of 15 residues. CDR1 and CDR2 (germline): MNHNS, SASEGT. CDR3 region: CASSEQGYGNQPQHF. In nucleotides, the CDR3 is TGTGCCAGCAGTGAACAGGGTTATGGCAATCAGCCCCAGCATTTT.

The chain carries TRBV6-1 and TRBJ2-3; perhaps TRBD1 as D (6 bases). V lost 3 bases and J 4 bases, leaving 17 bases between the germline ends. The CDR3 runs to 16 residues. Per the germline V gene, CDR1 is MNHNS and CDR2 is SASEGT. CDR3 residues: CASSDNRVEVSDTQYF. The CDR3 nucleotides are TGTGCCAGCAGTGACAACAGGGTAGAGGTGTCAGATACGCAGTATTTT.

The CDR3 is CASSLAVLAGGRKDTQYF. The CDR3 DNA follows: TGTGCCAGCAGCTTAGCGGTTCTAGCGGGGGGGCGTAAAGATACGCAGTATTTT. The J gene is TRBJ2-3, the V gene TRBV7-2, with 12 bases that match TRBD2. The CDR3 loop spans 18 amino acids. Germline V gene data show CDR1 as SGHTA and CDR2 as FQGNSA. Trimming at V came to 0 bases and at J to 5 bases, leaving 9 bases not matched to a gene.

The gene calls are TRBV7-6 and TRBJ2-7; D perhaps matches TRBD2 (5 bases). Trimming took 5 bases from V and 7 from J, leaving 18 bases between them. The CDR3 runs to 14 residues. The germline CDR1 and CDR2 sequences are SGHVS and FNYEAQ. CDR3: CASSQAGSSREQYF. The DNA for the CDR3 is TGTGCCAGCAGCCAGGCGGGCAGCTCTAGGGAGCAGTACTTC.

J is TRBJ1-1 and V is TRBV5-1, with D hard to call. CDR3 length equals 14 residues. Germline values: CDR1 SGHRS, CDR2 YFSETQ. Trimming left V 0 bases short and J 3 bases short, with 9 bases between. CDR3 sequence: CASSLAAGDTEAFF. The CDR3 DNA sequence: TGCGCCAGCAGCTTGGCCGCAGGAGACACTGAAGCTTTCTTT. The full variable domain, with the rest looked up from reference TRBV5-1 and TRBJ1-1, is KAGVTQTPRYLIKTRGQQVTLSCSPISGHRSVSWYQQTPGQGLQFLFEYFSETQRNKGNFPGRFSGRQFSNSRSEMNVSTLELGDSALYLCASSLAAGDTEAFFGQGTRLTVV.

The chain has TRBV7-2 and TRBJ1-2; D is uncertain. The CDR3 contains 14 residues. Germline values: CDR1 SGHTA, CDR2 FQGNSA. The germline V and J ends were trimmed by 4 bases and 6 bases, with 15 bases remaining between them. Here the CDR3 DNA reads TGTGCCAGCAGCTCCCTCGGAATGGAGCATGGCTACACCTTC. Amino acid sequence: CASSSLGMEHGYTF.

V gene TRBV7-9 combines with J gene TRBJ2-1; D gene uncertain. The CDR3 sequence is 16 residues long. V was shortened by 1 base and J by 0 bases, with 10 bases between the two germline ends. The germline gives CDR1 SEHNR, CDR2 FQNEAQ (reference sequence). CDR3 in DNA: TGTGCCAGCAGCTTAGGAGGCGCCGTCTCCTACAATGAGCAGTTCTTC. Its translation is CASSLGGAVSYNEQFF.

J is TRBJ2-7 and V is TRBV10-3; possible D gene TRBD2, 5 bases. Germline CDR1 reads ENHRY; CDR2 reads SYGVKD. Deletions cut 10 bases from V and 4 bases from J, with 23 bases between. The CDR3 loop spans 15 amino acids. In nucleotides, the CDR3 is TGTGCCACAATTAGCTTTACGGGATCGGAATACGAGCAGTACTTC. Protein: CATISFTGSEYEQYF.

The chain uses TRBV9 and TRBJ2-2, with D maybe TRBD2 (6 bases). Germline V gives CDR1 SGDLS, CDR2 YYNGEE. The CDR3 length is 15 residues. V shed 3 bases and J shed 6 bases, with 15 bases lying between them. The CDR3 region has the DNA TGTGCCAGCAGCGCCGTGGGACTCCCCCCCGGGGAGCTGTTTTTT. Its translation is CASSAVGLPPGELFF. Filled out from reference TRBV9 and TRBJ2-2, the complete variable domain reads DSGVTQTPKHLITATGQRVTLRCSPRSGDLSVYWYQQSLDQGLQFLIQYYNGEERAKGNILERFSAQQFPDLHSELNLSSLELGDSALYFCASSAVGLPPGELFFGEGSRLTVL.

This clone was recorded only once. CDR3 nucleotides: TGCGCCAGCAGCTTAATAGGGCTAGCGGGAGCCGGGGAGCTGTTTTTT. Translating gives CASSLIGLAGAGELFF. The genes are TRBV5-1 and TRBJ2-2, with 10 bases aligning to TRBD2. Looked up from germline, CDR1 is SGHRS and CDR2 is YFSETQ. The CDR3 is 16 amino acids. After removal of 2 bases from V and 6 bases from J, the junction contained 7 bases not matched to a gene. The variable domain in full, with the rest retrieved from reference TRBV5-1 and TRBJ2-2, is KAGVTQTPRYLIKTRGQQVTLSCSPISGHRSVSWYQQTPGQGLQFLFEYFSETQRNKGNFPGRFSGRQFSNSRSEMNVSTLELGDSALYLCASSLIGLAGAGELFFGEGSRLTVL.

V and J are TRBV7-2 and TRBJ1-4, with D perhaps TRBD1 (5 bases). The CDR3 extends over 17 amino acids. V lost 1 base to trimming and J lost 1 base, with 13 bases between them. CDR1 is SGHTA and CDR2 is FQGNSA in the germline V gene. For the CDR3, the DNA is TGTGCCAGCAGCTTAGTTGCAGGGTCTGGAACTAATGAAAAACTGTTTTTT. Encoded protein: CASSLVAGSGTNEKLFF.

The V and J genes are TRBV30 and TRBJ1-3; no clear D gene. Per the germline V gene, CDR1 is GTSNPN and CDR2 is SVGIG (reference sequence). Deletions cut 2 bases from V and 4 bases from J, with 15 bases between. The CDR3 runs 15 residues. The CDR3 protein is CAWSLLTGPGNTIYF. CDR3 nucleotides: TGTGCCTGGAGTCTACTAACCGGGCCCGGAAACACCATATATTTT.

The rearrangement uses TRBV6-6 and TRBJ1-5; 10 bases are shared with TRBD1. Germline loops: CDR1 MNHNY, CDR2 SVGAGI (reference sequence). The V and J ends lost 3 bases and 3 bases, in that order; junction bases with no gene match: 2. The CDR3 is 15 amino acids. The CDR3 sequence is CASSYGTGDNQPQHF. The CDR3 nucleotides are TGTGCCAGCAGTTATGGGACAGGGGACAATCAGCCCCAGCATTTT.

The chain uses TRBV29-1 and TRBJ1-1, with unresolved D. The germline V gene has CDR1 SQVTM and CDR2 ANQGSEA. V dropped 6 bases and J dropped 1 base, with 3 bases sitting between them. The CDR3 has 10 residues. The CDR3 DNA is TGCAGCGTGGAGAACACTGAAGCTTTCTTT. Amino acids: CSVENTEAFF.

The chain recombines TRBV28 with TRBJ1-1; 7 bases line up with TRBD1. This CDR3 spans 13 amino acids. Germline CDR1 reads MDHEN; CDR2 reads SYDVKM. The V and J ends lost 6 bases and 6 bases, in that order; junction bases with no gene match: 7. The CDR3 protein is CASSAGGRAEAFF. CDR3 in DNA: TGTGCCAGCAGCGCAGGGGGGCGGGCTGAAGCTTTCTTT.

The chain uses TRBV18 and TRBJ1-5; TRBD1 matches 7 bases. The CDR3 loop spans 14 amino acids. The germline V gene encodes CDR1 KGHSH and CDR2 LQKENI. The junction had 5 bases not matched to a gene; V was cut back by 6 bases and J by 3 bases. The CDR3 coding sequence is TGTGCCAGCTCCCAAGGACAGGCCAATCAGCCCCAGCATTTT. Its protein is CASSQGQANQPQHF.

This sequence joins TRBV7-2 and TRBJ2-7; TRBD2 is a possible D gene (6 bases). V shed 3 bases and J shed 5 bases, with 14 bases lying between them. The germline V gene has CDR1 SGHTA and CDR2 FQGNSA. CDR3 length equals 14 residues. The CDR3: CASSFTSLNNEQYF. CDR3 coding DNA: TGTGCCAGCAGCTTTACTAGCCTTAATAACGAGCAGTACTTC.

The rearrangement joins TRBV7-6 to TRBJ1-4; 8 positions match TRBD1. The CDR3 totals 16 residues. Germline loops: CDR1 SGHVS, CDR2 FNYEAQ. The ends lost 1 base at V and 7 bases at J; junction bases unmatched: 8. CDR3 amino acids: CASSLVPGGAGEKLFF. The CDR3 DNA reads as TGTGCCAGCAGCTTAGTCCCAGGGGGCGCGGGTGAAAAACTGTTTTTT.

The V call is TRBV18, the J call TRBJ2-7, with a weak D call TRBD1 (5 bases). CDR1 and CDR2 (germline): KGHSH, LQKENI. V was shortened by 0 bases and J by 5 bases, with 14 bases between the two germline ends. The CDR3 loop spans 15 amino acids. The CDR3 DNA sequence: TGTGCCAGCTCACCACCGGCCAGGGAAGGCAACGAGCAGTACTTC. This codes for CASSPPAREGNEQYF. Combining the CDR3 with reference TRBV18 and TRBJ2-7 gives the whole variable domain NAGVMQNPRHLVRRRGQEARLRCSPMKGHSHVYWYRQLPEEGLKFMVYLQKENIIDESGMPKERFSAEFPKEGPSILRIQQVVRGDSAAYFCASSPPAREGNEQYFGPGTRLTVT.